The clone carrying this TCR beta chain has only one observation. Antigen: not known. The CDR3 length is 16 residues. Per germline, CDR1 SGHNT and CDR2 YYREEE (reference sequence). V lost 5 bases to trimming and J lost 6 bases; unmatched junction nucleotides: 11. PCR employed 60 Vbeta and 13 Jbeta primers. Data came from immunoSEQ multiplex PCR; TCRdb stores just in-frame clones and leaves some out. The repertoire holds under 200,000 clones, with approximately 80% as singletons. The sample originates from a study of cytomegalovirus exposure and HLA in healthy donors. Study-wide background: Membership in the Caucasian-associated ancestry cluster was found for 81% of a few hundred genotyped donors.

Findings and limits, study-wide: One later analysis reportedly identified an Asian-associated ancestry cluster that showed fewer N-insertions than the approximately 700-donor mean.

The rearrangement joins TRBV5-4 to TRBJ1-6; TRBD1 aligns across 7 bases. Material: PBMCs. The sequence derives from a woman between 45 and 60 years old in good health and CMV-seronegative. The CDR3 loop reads CASRPGTAGGNSPLHF. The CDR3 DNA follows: TGTGCCAGCAGACCCGGGACAGCGGGGGGTAATTCACCCCTCCACTTT. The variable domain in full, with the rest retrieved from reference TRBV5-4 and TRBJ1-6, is ETGVTQSPTHLIKTRGQQVTLRCSSQSGHNTVSWYQQALGQGPQFIFQYYREEENGRGNFPPRFSGLQFPNYSSELNVNALELDDSALYLCASRPGTAGGNSPLHFGNGTRLTVT.